This T cell receptor beta chain was recorded in a study of tumor-infiltrating lymphocytes in primary liver carcinoma. Researchers drew blood RNA from unsorted whole blood and extracted germline DNA as well. The length of the CDR3 is 12 residues. Constant-region priming of around 500 ng total RNA yielded TCR beta cDNA. A slightly modified ARM-PCR protocol with three nested multiplex PCR rounds produced these TCR beta libraries. Each of the first two PCR rounds ran approximately 11 cycles with TRBV1-TRBV30 forward and C-beta reverse primers. TCRdb recomputed calls from the multiplex PCR reads with MiXCR, one row per CDR3 protein. The table records 310,000 or so distinct CDR3 sequences, about 65% of them present only once. In regard to this clonotype: At one of its ends the junction is not consistent with the germline gene, which may arise from a read error.

The specimen sequenced was peripheral blood. The rearrangement joins TRBV12-3 or TRBV12-4 to TRBJ2-7, with unresolved D. The receptor was isolated from a man aged 35 to 55 with primary liver carcinoma and hepatitis B virus infection. The CDR3 loop is CVSSFGAYEQYF. The CDR3 region has the DNA TGTGTCAGCAGCTTTGGCGCCTACGAGCAGTACTTC.